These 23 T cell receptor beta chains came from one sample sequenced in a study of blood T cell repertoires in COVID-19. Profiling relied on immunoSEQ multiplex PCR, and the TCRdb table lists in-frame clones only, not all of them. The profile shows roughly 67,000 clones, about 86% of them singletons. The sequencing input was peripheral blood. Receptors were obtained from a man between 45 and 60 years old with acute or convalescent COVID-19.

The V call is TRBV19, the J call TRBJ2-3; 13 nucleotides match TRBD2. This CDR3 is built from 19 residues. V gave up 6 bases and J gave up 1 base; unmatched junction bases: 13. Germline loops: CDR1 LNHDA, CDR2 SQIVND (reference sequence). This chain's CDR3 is CASSRRTSGGGPGTDTQYF. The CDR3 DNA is TGTGCCAGTAGCCGGAGGACTAGCGGGGGTGGGCCTGGCACAGATACGCAGTATTTT.

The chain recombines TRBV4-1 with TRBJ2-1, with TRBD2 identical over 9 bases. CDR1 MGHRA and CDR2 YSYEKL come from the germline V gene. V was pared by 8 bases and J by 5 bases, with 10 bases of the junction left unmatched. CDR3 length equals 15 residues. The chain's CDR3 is CASSQIAGVDNEQFF. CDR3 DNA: TGCGCCAGCTCCCAAATAGCGGGAGTCGACAATGAGCAGTTCTTC.

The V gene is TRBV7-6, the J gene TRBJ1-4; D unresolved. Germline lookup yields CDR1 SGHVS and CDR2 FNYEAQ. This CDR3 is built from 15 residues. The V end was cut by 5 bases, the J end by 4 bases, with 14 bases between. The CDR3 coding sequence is TGTGCCAGCAGCACCGCCGGACTTGGTAATGAAAAACTGTTTTTT. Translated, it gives CASSTAGLGNEKLFF.

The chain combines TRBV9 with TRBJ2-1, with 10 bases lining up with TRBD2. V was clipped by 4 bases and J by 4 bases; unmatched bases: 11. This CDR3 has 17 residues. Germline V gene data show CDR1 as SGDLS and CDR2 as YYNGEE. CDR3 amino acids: CASSQEAGLAPYNEQFF. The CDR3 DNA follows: TGTGCCAGCAGCCAAGAAGCGGGACTAGCGCCGTACAATGAGCAGTTCTTC.

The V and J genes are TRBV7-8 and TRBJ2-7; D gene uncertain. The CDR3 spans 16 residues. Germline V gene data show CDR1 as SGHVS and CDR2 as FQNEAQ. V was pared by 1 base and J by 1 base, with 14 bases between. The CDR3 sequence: CASSLVGGPSSYEQYF. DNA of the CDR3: TGTGCCAGCAGCTTAGTTGGCGGCCCCAGTTCCTACGAGCAGTACTTC.

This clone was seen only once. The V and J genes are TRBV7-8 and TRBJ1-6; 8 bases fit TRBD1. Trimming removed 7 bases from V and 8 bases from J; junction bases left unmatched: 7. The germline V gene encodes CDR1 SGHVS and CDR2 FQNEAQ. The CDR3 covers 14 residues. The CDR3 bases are TGTGCCAGCACCCGACAGGGGAGGGATTCACCCCTCCACTTT. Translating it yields CASTRQGRDSPLHF.

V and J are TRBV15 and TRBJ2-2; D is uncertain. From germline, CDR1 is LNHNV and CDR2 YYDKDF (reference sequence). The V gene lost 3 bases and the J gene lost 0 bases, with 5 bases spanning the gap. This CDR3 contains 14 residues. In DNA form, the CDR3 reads TGTGCCACCAGCAGTCTCGCGAACACCGGGGAGCTGTTTTTT. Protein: CATSSLANTGELFF.

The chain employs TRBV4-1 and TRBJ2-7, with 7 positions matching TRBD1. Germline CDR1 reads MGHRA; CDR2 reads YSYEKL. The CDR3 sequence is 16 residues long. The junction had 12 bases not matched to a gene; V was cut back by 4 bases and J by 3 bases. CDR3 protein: CASSPAATGIIYEQYF. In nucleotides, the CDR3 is TGCGCCAGCAGCCCTGCCGCGACAGGGATTATCTACGAGCAGTACTTC.

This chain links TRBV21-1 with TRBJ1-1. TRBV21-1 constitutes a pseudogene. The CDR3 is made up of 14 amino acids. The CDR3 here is CASSPWAGNTEAFF. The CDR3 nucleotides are TGTGCCAGCAGCCCCTGGGCGGGGAACACTGAAGCTTTCTTT.

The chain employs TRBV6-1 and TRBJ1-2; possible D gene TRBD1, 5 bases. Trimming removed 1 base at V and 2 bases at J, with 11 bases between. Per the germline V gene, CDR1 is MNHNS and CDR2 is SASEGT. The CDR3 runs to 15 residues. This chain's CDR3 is CASSEVGLMNYGYTF. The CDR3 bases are TGTGCCAGCAGTGAAGTGGGACTTATGAACTATGGCTACACCTTC.

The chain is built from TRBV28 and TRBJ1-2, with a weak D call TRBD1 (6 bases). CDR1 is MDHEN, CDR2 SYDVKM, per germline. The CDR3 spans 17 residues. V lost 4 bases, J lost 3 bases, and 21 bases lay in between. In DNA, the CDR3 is TGTGCCAGCAGTTCCCAAAACCCTACAGGGTTGGACTATGGCTACACCTTC. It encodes CASSSQNPTGLDYGYTF.

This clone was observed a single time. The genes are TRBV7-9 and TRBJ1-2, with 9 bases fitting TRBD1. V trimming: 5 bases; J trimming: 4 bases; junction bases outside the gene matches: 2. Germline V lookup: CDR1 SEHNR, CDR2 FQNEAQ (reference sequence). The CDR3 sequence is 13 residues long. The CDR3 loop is CASSPTGGYGYTF. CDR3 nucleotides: TGTGCCAGCAGCCCGACAGGGGGCTATGGCTACACCTTC.

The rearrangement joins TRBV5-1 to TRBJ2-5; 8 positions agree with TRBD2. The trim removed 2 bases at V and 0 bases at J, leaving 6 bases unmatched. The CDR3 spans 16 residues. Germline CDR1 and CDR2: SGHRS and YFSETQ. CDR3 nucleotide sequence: TGCGCCAGCAGCTTAGGGGGACTAGAGTACCAAGAGACCCAGTACTTC. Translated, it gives CASSLGGLEYQETQYF.

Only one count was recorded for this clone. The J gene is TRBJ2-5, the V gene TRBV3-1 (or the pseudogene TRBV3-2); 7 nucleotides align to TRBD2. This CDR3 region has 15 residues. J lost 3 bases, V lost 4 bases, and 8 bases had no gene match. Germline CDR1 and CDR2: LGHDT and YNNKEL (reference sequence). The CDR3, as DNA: TGTGCCAGCAGCCTTAAAGGACTAGTCGAAGAGACCCAGTACTTC. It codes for CASSLKGLVEETQYF.

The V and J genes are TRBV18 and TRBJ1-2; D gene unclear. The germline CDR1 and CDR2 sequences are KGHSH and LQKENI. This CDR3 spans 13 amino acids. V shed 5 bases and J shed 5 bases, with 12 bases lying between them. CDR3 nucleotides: TGTGCCAGCTCAATCACAGAGAATTATGGCTACACCTTC. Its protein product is CASSITENYGYTF.

CDR3 sequence: CASSLQASGNYGYTF. The CDR3, as DNA: TGTGCCAGCAGCTTGCAGGCCAGTGGTAACTATGGCTACACCTTC. The chain is built from TRBV5-4 and TRBJ1-2, with no clear D. Germline CDR1 is SGHNT and CDR2 is YYREEE (reference sequence). The CDR3 sequence is 15 residues long. With 1 base removed from V and 1 base from J, the gap between germline ends came to 11 bases.

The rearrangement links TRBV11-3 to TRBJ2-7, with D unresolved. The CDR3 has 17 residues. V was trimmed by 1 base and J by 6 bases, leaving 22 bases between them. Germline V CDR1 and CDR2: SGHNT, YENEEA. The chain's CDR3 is CASSLGLNLRPHCEQYF. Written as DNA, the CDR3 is TGTGCCAGCAGCTTAGGCCTAAACTTGAGGCCCCACTGCGAGCAGTACTTC.

The CDR3 nucleotides read TGTGCCAGCAGCCCGAGCTCCTACGAGCAGTACTTC. Its protein product is CASSPSSYEQYF. This sequence joins TRBV7-9 and TRBJ2-7; D call uncertain. The CDR3 contains 12 residues. Trimming left V 5 bases short and J 0 bases short, with 5 bases between. Germline V gene data show CDR1 as SEHNR and CDR2 as FQNEAQ (reference sequence).

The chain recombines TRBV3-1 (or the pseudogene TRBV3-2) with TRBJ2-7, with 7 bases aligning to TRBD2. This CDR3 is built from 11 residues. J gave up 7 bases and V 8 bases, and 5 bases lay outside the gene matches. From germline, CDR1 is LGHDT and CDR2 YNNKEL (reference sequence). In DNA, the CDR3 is TGTGCCAGCGGGGGGAGGGGTGAGCAGTACTTC. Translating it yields CASGGRGEQYF.

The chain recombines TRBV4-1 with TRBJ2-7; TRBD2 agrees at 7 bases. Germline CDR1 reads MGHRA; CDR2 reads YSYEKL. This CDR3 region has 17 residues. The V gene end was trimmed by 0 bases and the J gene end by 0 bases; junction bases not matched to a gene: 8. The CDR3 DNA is TGCGCCAGCAGCCAAGATCGGAAAGCGGGAAGCTCCTACGAGCAGTACTTC. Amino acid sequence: CASSQDRKAGSSYEQYF.

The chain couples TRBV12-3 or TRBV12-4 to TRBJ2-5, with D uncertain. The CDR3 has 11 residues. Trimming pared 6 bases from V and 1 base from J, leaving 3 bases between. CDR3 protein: CASSIQETQYF. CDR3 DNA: TGTGCCAGCAGCATCCAAGAGACCCAGTACTTC.

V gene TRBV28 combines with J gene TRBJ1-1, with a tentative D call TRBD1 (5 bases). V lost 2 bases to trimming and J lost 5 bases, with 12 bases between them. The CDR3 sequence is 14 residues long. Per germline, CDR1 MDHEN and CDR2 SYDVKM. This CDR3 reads CASSLNQGWTEAFF. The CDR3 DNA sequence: TGTGCCAGCAGTTTAAACCAGGGATGGACTGAAGCTTTCTTT.

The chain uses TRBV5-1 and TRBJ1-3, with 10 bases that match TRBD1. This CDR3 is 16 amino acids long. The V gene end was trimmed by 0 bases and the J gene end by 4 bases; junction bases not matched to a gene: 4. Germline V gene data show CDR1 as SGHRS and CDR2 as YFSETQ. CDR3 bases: TGCGCCAGCAGCTTGGGACAGGGGGCATTCGGAAACACCATATATTTT. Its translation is CASSLGQGAFGNTIYF. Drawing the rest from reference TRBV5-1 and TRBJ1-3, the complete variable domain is KAGVTQTPRYLIKTRGQQVTLSCSPISGHRSVSWYQQTPGQGLQFLFEYFSETQRNKGNFPGRFSGRQFSNSRSEMNVSTLELGDSALYLCASSLGQGAFGNTIYFGEGSWLTVV.